This TCR beta chain was sequenced in a study of blood T cell repertoires in COVID-19. Overall study context: Material from acute and convalescent COVID-19 was sourced from the United States, Italy and Spain. PBMCs, B-cell-depleted T cells, or T cells provided the cDNA or gDNA that made up the material.

The V end lost 3 bases, the J end lost 8 bases, and 14 bases lay between the germline ends. Germline-derived CDR1 and CDR2 are MRHNA and SNTAGT. The CDR3 runs to 14 residues. Sequencing used immunoSEQ multiplex PCR; TCRdb keeps in-frame clones, though not all of them. The sample consists of about 350,000 clones, around nine tenths of them appearing once. Across about two dozen US areas, participants ranged in age from about 18 to 90 years. Clinical history as reported by participants underpinned cohort assignment. The rearrangement joins TRBV6-4 to TRBJ2-1; the D gene is possibly TRBD2 (7 bases). The TCR was taken from a woman in her twenties or thirties who had been exposed to COVID-19. The sequenced material came from PBMCs or T cells enriched from blood (not recorded which). CDR3 bases: TGTGCCAGCAGTGAGTCTGGGGGGGGCGATGAGCAGTTCTTC. This translates into CASSESGGGDEQFF.